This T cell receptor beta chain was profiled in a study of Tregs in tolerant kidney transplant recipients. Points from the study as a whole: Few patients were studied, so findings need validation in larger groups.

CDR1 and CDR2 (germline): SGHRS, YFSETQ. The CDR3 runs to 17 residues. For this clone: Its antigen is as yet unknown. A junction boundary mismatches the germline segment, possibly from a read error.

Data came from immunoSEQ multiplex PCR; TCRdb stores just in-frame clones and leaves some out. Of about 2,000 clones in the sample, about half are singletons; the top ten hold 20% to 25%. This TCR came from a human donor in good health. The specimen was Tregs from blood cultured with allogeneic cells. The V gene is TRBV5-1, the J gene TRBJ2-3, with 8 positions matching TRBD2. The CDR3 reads CARSLLAGRGVTDTQYF. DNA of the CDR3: TGCGCCCGCAGCCTACTGGCGGGGCGGGGGGTCACAGATACGCAGTATTTT.